The sequence of this T cell receptor beta chain was determined in a study of shared clonotypes between healthy human individuals. It was CD45RO-negative cells, positively selected for CCR7, that made up naive CD8 cells, with terminally differentiated effector memory CD45RA+ cells excluded. The healthy adult donors were HIV-negative and reported no recent acute infections or vaccinations. Findings of the study overall: It was anticipated that sequencing depth would influence how many clonotypes donors shared.

Germline-derived CDR1 and CDR2 are SGHTA and FQGTGA. The CDR3 is 18 amino acids. Trimming at V came to 5 bases and at J to 2 bases, leaving 14 bases not matched to a gene. In the case of this clone: The antigen is unknown.

The data were produced by immunoSEQ multiplex PCR, yet TCRdb's version contains in-frame clones alone and is incomplete. The sample includes hundreds of thousands of clones, under 95% of them seen just once. Sequenced: naive CD8+ T cells sorted from blood. V gene TRBV7-3 combines with J gene TRBJ2-3; 9 nucleotides match TRBD2. The receptor's source is a man aged 25 to 40 in good health. In DNA form, the CDR3 reads TGTGCCAGCAGCCAAACCATGGTGAGACTAGCGGACACAGATACGCAGTATTTT. Its protein product is CASSQTMVRLADTDTQYF.